This T cell receptor (beta chain) came from a study of OX40 agonist ivuxolimab in advanced cancers. This clone has only a few counts. The length of the CDR3 is 14 residues. Trimming stripped 4 bases from V and 6 bases from J, with 13 bases between. Germline V gives CDR1 SGHAT, CDR2 FQNNGV. Generated by immunoSEQ multiplex PCR, the TCRdb table keeps only in-frame clones and is missing some. The table includes about 69,000 clones, about four fifths detected once. The specimen was CD4+ or CD8+ T cells sorted from blood, collected in a trial of the OX40 agonist ivuxolimab. This chain uses TRBV11-2 with TRBJ2-1; D is uncertain. The TCR originated in an adult with an advanced solid tumor such as melanoma, head and neck, liver or kidney cancer. CDR3 sequence (DNA): TGTGCCAGCAGCTCCGTGGACCTCTTCAATGAGCAGTTCTTC. Translating it yields CASSSVDLFNEQFF.